Sequencing of this T cell receptor beta chain was carried out in a study of identical twins. This clonotype was found many times. Each CDR3 protein gets one entry after TCRdb re-called the 5' RACE reads with MiXCR. The sample yields 250,000 to 350,000 distinct CDR3 sequences, approximately 8% seen once. Germline V gives CDR1 SGHRS, CDR2 YFSETQ. V lost 4 bases, J lost 1 base, and 5 bases lay in between. The CDR3 length is 12 residues. These same records also appear under a second study, on yellow fever vaccine responses in identical twins.

The material sequenced was memory (CD45RO+) T cells sorted from blood. The rearrangement links TRBV5-1 to TRBJ1-1; D is unclear. The clonotype originates from a young woman in good health. This CDR3 reads CASSVGNTEAFF. CDR3 nucleotides: TGCGCCAGCAGCGTGGGGAACACTGAAGCTTTCTTT. Full variable domain (missing parts from reference TRBV5-1 and TRBJ1-1): KAGVTQTPRYLIKTRGQQVTLSCSPISGHRSVSWYQQTPGQGLQFLFEYFSETQRNKGNFPGRFSGRQFSNSRSEMNVSTLELGDSALYLCASSVGNTEAFFGQGTRLTVV.